One TCR beta chain is described in this entry. Antigen unknown. The sample is drawn from a study of T cell responses to AZD1222 COVID-19 vaccine. TCRdb's table, derived via immunoSEQ multiplex PCR, lists solely in-frame clones and lacks some. This sample carries tens of thousands of clones, approximately 80% of them seen once, and the ten largest clones take approximately 20%. The study's findings and limits: White British ancestry dominated among donors, who included more females, and clonal diversity was possibly underestimated. Repertoire sampling happened only post peak T cell response.

J lost 7 bases, V lost 5 bases, and 12 bases had no gene match. Germline V gene lookup returns CDR1 MNHEY and CDR2 SMNVEV (reference sequence). The CDR3 runs to 16 residues. The sample was peripheral blood, taken 28 days after the second AZD1222 dose. The clonotype originates from an adult who received the AZD1222 COVID-19 vaccine. The chain joins TRBV27 to TRBJ1-5; 9 nucleotides line up with TRBD1. DNA of the CDR3: TGTGCCAGCAGTAAAGTCCCGGGACAGGGTTTGCAGCCCCAGCATTTT. The encoded protein is CASSKVPGQGLQPQHF.